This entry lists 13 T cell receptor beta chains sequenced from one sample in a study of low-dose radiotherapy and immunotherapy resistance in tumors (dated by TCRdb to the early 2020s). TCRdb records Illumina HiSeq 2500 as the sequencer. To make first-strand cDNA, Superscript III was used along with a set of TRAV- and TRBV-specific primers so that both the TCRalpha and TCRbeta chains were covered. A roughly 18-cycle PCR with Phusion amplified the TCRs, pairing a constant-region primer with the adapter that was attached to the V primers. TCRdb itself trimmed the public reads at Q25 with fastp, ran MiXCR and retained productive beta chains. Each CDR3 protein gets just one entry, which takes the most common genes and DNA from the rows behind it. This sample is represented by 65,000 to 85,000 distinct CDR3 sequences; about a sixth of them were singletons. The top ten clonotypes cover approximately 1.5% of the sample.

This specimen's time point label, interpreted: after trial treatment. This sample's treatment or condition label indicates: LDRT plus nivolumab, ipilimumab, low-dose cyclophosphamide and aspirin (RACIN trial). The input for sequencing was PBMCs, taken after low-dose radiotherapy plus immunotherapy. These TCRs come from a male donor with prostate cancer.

CDR3 amino acids: CASSQGHLYTDTQYF. The CDR3 coding sequence is TGTGCCAGCAGTCAGGGACACTTATACACAGATACGCAGTATTTT. This sequence joins TRBV12-3 or TRBV12-4 and TRBJ2-3; maybe TRBD1 (6 bases). There are 15 residues in the CDR3. V was pared by 5 bases and J by 2 bases, with 14 bases between.

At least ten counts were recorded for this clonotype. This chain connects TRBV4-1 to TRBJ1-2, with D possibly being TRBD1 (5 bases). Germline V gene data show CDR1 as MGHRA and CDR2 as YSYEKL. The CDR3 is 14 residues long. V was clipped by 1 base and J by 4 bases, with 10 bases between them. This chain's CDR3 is CASSQGGLGYGYTF. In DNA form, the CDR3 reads TGCGCCAGCAGCCAAGGGGGGTTAGGCTATGGCTACACCTTC.

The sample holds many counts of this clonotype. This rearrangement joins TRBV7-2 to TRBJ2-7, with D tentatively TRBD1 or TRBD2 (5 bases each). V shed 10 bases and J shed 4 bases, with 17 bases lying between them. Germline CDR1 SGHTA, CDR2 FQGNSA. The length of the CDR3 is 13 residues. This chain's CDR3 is CATSGPLTYEQYF. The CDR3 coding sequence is TGTGCCACTTCGGGACCGCTGACATACGAGCAGTACTTC. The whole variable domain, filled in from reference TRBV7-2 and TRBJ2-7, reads GAGVSQSPSNKVTEKGKDVELRCDPISGHTALYWYRQSLGQGLEFLIYFQGNSAPDKSGLPSDRFSAERTGGSVSTLTIQRTQQEDSAVYLCATSGPLTYEQYFGPGTRLTVT.

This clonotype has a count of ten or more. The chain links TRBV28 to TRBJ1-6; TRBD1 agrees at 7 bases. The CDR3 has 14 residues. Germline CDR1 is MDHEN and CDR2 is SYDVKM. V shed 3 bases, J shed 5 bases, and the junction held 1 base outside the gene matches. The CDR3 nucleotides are TGTGCCAGCAGTTTGGGACAGCATAATTCACCCCTCCACTTT. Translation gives CASSLGQHNSPLHF.

Written as DNA, the CDR3 is TGTGCCATCAGTGAGTCTACCCAAACCGGGTACTTC. This codes for CAISESTQTGYF. This chain uses TRBV10-3 with TRBJ2-7; D ambiguous. Germline CDR1 and CDR2: ENHRY and SYGVKD. This CDR3 spans 12 amino acids. V lost 0 bases and J 12 bases, leaving 12 bases between the germline ends.

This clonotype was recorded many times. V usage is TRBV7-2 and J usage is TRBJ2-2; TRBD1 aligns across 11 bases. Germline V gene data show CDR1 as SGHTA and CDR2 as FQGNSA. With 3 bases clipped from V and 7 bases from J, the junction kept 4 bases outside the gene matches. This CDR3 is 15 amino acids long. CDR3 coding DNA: TGTGCCAGCAGCTTCGGACAGGGGGCCGTCGGGGAGCTGTTTTTT. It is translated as CASSFGQGAVGELFF.

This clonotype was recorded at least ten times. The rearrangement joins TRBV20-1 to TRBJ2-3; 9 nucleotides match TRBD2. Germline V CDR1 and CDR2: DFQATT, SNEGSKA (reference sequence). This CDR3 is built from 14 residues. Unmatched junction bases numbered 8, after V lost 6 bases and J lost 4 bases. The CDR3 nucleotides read TGCAGTGCCCGTCCAGCGGGAGGATCAGATACGCAGTATTTT. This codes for CSARPAGGSDTQYF.

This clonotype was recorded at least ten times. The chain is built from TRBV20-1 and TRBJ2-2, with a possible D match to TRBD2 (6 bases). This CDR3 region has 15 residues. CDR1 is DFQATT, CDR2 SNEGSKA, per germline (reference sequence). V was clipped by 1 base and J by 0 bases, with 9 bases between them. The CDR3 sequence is CSARGGGANTGELFF. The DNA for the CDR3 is TGCAGTGCTAGAGGTGGAGGGGCGAACACCGGGGAGCTGTTTTTT.

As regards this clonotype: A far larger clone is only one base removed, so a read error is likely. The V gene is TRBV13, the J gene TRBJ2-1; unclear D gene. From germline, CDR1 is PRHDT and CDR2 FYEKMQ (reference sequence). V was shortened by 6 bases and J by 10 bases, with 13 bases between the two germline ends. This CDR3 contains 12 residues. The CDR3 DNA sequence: TGTGCCAGCAGAGCCGGACCTTACGAGCAGTTCTTC. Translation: CASRAGPYEQFF.

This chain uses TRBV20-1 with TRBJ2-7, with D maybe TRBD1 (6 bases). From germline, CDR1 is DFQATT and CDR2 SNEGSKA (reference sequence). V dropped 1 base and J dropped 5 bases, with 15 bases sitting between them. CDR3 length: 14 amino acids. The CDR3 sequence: CSARGGGLGDEQYF. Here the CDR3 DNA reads TGCAGTGCTAGAGGAGGGGGTTTAGGAGACGAGCAGTACTTC.

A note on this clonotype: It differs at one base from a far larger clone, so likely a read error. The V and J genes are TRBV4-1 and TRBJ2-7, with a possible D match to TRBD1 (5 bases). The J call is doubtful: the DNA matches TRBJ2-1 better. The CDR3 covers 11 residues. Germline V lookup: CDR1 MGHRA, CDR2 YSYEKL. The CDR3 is CASNLFRVQFF. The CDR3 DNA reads TGCGCCAGCAACCTCTTCAGGGTGCAGTTCTTC.

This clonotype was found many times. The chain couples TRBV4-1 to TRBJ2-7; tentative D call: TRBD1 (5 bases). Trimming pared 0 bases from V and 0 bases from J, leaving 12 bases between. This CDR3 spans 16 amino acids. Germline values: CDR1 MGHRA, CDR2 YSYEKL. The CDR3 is CASSQDRRQSSYEQYF. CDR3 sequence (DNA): TGCGCCAGCAGCCAAGATCGGCGACAGAGCTCCTACGAGCAGTACTTC.

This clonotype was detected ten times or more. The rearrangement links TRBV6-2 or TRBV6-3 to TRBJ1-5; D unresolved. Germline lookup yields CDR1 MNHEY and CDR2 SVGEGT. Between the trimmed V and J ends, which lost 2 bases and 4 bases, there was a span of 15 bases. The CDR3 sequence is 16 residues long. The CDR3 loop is CASSYTGGQQNQPQHF. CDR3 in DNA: TGTGCCAGCAGTTACACGGGAGGGCAGCAGAATCAGCCCCAGCATTTT.